The text below deals with one T cell receptor (beta chain). CDR1 MDHEN and CDR2 SYDVKM come from the germline V gene. The CDR3 spans 15 residues. Trimming took off 2 bases at V and 6 bases at J, with 11 bases between the two ends. This sample is part of a study of shared clonotypes between healthy human individuals. Naivety among CD8 cells was defined by CD45RO negativity and positive CCR7 selection, thereby excluding terminally differentiated effector memory CD45RA+ cells. Those who donated were healthy HIV-negative adults, with no recent acute infections or vaccinations reported. Some clones are missing from TCRdb's copy, which holds only in-frame ones; the method was immunoSEQ multiplex PCR. The sample carries about 2 million clones, about 94% recorded once.

This sequence joins TRBV28 and TRBJ1-6; the D is unclear. Material for sequencing was naive CD8+ T cells sorted from blood. The TCR originated in a young man in good health. DNA for the CDR3: TGTGCCAGCAGTTTAGGCGACCCGTTTAATTCACCCCTCCACTTT. Its translation is CASSLGDPFNSPLHF.